A selection of T cell receptor beta chains follows, all from one sample in a study of CD8 T cells in ankylosing spondylitis. MiXCR, run by TCRdb on the 5' RACE reads, gives a single entry per CDR3 protein. The table has around 130,000 distinct CDR3 sequences, roughly 8.8% seen once. Sequenced sample: blood, either unsorted or a sorted T cell fraction (not recorded which). The receptors come from a male donor with ankylosing spondylitis or in good health (not recorded which). CDR3s include the opening cysteine and the closing phenylalanine or tryptophan. Fields, in order: V gene, CDR3 length, D gene, CDR3 protein. D genes are given only for firm matches.

v_gene: TRBV7-2; len: 15; d_gene: TRBD2; CDR3aa: CASSLGAGGPYEQYF
v_gene: TRBV30; len: 15; d_gene: .; CDR3aa: CAWSVRSESTDTQYF
v_gene: TRBV12-3/TRBV12-4; len: 14; d_gene: TRBD1; CDR3aa: CASSITGGDQPQHF
v_gene: TRBV5-1; len: 16; d_gene: .; CDR3aa: CASSLGGRTSTDTQYF
v_gene: TRBV7-6; len: 14; d_gene: .; CDR3aa: CASSKSQKNQPQHF
v_gene: TRBV7-8; len: 14; d_gene: .; CDR3aa: CASSPFGDSYEQYF
v_gene: TRBV5-1; len: 12; d_gene: .; CDR3aa: CASSFGAGEQYF
v_gene: TRBV20-1; len: 15; d_gene: TRBD2; CDR3aa: CSARGAGGSNYEQYF
v_gene: TRBV20-1; len: 13; d_gene: .; CDR3aa: CSARPGLINEQFF
v_gene: TRBV7-2; len: 15; d_gene: TRBD1; CDR3aa: CASSLVTGVADTQYF
v_gene: TRBV20-1; len: 12; d_gene: .; CDR3aa: CSASLAPYEQYF
v_gene: TRBV5-5; len: 14; d_gene: .; CDR3aa: CASTTGFSGNTIYF
v_gene: TRBV6-2/TRBV6-3; len: 15; d_gene: .; CDR3aa: CASRPTDEFYNEQFF
v_gene: TRBV20-1; len: 16; d_gene: .; CDR3aa: CSARDSGFLAKNIQYF
v_gene: TRBV12-3/TRBV12-4; len: 14; d_gene: .; CDR3aa: CASSARQLQETQYF
v_gene: TRBV2; len: 15; d_gene: TRBD1; CDR3aa: CASRRTGGLNSPLHF
v_gene: TRBV19; len: 15; d_gene: .; CDR3aa: CASSIGTGAYNEQFF
v_gene: TRBV29-1; len: 16; d_gene: .; CDR3aa: CSVEDPRGGRRETQYF
v_gene: TRBV12-3/TRBV12-4; len: 17; d_gene: .; CDR3aa: CASSLAGLGTSNQPQHF
v_gene: TRBV12-3/TRBV12-4; len: 16; d_gene: TRBD2; CDR3aa: CASSLYPSGRAETQYF
v_gene: TRBV3-1; len: 15; d_gene: TRBD1; CDR3aa: CASSLQDRGSYEQYF
v_gene: TRBV6-1; len: 14; d_gene: TRBD1; CDR3aa: CASSSGQGQETQYF
v_gene: TRBV7-2; len: 16; d_gene: TRBD2; CDR3aa: CASSPRGRSTTDTQYF
v_gene: TRBV21-1; len: 15; d_gene: .; CDR3aa: CASPPAQGLGQPQHF
v_gene: TRBV7-2; len: 14; d_gene: .; CDR3aa: CASSPNGSGETQYF
v_gene: TRBV14; len: 16; d_gene: TRBD2; CDR3aa: CASSQDPGGSYNEQFF
v_gene: TRBV5-5; len: 17; d_gene: TRBD2; CDR3aa: CASSPPYGLAGLDEQFF
v_gene: TRBV19; len: 13; d_gene: TRBD1; CDR3aa: CASMTGGADTQYF
v_gene: TRBV12-3/TRBV12-4; len: 15; d_gene: TRBD1; CDR3aa: CASSSRTGENSPLHF
v_gene: TRBV7-6; len: 14; d_gene: .; CDR3aa: CASSLATGNTEAFF
v_gene: TRBV7-9; len: 16; d_gene: TRBD1; CDR3aa: CASSLGRTGGVQPQHF
v_gene: TRBV25-1; len: 18; d_gene: .; CDR3aa: CASSEVRFSRFSYNEQFF
v_gene: TRBV20-1; len: 17; d_gene: TRBD1; CDR3aa: CSAAQGGGRTLNSPLHF
v_gene: TRBV6-2/TRBV6-3; len: 16; d_gene: .; CDR3aa: CASSYSYSLNTGELFF
v_gene: TRBV14; len: 15; d_gene: TRBD2; CDR3aa: CASTAASGSLYEQYF
v_gene: TRBV7-3; len: 16; d_gene: TRBD2; CDR3aa: CASSSALAGGTNEQFF
v_gene: TRBV29-1; len: 13; d_gene: .; CDR3aa: CSVYTGATDTQYF
v_gene: TRBV6-5; len: 12; d_gene: .; CDR3aa: CASSSLGQPQHF
v_gene: TRBV11-2; len: 19; d_gene: TRBD2; CDR3aa: CASSSRGLAGGSSTDTQYF
v_gene: TRBV12-3/TRBV12-4; len: 17; d_gene: .; CDR3aa: CASSSYGMTGITDTQYF
v_gene: TRBV20-1; len: 16; d_gene: TRBD2; CDR3aa: CSARQLTSGRTYEQYF
v_gene: TRBV7-9; len: 14; d_gene: TRBD1; CDR3aa: CATTQGASTGELFF
v_gene: TRBV5-1; len: 21; d_gene: TRBD2; CDR3aa: CASSLAYVASGGRGSYNEQFF
v_gene: TRBV27; len: 12; d_gene: .; CDR3aa: CASSSHRDEQYF
v_gene: TRBV10-3; len: 14; d_gene: .; CDR3aa: CAISFRSFRDEQYF
v_gene: TRBV20-1; len: 16; d_gene: TRBD1; CDR3aa: CSASPQGALSNQPQHF